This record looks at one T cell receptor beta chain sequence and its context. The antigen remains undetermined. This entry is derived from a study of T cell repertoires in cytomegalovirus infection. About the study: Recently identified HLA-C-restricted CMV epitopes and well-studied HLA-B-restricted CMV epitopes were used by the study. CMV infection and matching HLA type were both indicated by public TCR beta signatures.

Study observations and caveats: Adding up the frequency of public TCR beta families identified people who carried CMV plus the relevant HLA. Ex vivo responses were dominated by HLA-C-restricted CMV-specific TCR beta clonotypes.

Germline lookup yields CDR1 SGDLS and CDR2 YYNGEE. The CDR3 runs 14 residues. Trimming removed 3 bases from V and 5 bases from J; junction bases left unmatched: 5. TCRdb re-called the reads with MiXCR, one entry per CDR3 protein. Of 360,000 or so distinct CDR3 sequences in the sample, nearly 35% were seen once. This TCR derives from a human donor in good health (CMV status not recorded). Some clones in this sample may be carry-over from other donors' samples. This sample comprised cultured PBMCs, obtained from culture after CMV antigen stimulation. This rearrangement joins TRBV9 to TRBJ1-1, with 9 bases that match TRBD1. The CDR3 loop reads CASSAVDRGTEAFF. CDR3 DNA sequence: TGTGCCAGCAGCGCCGTCGACAGGGGGACTGAAGCTTTCTTT.